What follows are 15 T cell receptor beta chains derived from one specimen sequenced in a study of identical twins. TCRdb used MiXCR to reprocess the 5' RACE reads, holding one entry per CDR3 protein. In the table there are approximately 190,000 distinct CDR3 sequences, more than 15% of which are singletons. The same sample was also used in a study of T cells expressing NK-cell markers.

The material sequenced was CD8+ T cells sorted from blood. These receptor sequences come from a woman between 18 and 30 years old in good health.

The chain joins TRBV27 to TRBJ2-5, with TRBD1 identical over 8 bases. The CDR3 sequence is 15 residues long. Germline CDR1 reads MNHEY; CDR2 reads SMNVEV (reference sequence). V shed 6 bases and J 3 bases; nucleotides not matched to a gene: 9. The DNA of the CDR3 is TGTGCCAGCAGAGATCGGGACAGGCGGAAAGAGACCCAGTACTTC. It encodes CASRDRDRRKETQYF.

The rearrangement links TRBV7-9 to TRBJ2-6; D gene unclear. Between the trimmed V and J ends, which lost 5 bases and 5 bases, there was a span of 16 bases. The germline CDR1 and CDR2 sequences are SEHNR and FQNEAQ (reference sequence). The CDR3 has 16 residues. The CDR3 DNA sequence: TGTGCCAGCAGCGGTCCGTTAGGTTTTTGGGCCAACGTCCTGACTTTC. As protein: CASSGPLGFWANVLTF.

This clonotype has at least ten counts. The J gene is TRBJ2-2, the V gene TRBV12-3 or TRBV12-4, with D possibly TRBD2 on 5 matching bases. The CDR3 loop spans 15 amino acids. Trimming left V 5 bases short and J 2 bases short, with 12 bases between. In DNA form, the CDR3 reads TGTGCCAGCAGTCTCGGACGGACTAACACCGGGGAGCTGTTTTTT. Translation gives CASSLGRTNTGELFF.

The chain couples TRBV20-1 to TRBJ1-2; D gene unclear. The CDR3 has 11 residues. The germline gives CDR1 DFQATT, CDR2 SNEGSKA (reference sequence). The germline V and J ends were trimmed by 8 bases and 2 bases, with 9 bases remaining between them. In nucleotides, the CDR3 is TGCAGTCCCCCACGGAACTATGGCTACACCTTC. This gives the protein CSPPRNYGYTF.

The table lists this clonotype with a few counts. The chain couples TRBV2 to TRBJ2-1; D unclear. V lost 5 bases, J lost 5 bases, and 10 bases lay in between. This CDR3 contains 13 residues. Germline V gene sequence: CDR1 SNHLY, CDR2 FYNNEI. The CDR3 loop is CASSPARNNEQFF. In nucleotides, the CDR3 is TGTGCCAGCAGTCCGGCTAGGAACAATGAGCAGTTCTTC.

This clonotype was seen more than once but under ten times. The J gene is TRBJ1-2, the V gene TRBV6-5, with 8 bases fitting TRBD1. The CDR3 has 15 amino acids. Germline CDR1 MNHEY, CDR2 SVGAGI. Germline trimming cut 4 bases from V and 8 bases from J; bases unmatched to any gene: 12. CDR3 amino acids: CASSLRQGYMGGYTF. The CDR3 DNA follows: TGTGCCAGCAGTTTGAGACAGGGGTATATGGGGGGCTACACCTTC.

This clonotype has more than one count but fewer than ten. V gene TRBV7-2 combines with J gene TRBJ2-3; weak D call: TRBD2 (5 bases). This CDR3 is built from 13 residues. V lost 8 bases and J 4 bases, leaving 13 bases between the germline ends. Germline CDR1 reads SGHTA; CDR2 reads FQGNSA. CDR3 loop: CASERENADTQYF. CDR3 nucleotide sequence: TGTGCCAGCGAGAGGGAGAACGCAGATACGCAGTATTTT.

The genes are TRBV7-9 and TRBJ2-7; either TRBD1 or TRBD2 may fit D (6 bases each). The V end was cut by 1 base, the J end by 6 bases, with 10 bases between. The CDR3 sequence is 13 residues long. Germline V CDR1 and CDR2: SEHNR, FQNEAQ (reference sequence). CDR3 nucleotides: TGTGCCAGCAGCTTAGACGGGGGCTCCGAGCAGTACTTC. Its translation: CASSLDGGSEQYF.

CDR3 sequence (DNA): TGTGCCAGCAGCGTAGTGGGCGGAGGGCAGTTCTTC. Its translation: CASSVVGGGQFF. The chain links TRBV9 to TRBJ2-1; perhaps TRBD2 as D (5 bases). Trimming cost V 0 bases and J 12 bases, with 10 bases left between them. Germline CDR1 SGDLS, CDR2 YYNGEE. This CDR3 contains 12 residues.

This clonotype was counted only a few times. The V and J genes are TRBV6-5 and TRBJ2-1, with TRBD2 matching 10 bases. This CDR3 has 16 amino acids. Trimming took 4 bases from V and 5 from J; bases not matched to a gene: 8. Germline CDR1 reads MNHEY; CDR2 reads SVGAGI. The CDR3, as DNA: TGTGCCAGCAGTTCTCTCCGGCTAGCGGGAGACAATGAGCAGTTCTTC. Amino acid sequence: CASSSLRLAGDNEQFF.

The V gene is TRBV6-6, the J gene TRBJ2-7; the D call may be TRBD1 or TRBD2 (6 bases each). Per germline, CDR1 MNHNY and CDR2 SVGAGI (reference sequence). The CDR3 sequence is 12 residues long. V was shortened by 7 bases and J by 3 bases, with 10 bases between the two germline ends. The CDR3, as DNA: TGTGCCAGCAAGGAGGGGGACTACGAGCAGTACTTC. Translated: CASKEGDYEQYF.

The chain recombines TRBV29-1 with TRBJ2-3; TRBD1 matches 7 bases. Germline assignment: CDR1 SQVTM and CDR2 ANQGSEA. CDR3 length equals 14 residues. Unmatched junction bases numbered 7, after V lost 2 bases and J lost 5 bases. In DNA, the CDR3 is TGCAGCGTTGAACTCCGGGACAGCCGAGATACGCAGTATTTT. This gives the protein CSVELRDSRDTQYF.

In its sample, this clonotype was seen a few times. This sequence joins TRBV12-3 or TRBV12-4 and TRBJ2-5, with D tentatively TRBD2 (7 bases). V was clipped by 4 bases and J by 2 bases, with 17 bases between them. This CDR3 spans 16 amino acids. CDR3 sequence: CASSSTGPGRQETQYF. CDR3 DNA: TGTGCCAGCAGTTCGACAGGACCCGGGAGGCAAGAGACCCAGTACTTC.

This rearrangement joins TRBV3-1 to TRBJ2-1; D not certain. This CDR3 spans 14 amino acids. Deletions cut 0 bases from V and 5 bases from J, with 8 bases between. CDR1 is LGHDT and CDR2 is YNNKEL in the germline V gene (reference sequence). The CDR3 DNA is TGTGCCAGCAGCCAAGATACTACCGACAATGAGCAGTTCTTC. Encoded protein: CASSQDTTDNEQFF.

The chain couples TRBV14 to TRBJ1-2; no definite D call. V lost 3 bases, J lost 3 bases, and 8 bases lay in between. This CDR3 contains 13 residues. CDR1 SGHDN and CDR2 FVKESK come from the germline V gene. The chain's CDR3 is CASSHKGDYGYTF. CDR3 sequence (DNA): TGTGCCAGCAGCCATAAGGGCGACTATGGCTACACCTTC.